Below are 15 T cell receptor beta chains sequenced from a single sample in a study of blood T cell repertoires in COVID-19 (dated by TCRdb to about 2020). The library relied on the immunoSEQ multiplex PCR assay. This is the immuneACCESS table as TCRdb keeps it, with only in-frame sequences that have V and J called. A part of the clones is gone; compared with another copy, unresolved V genes explain less than half, and the rest is unexplained. The sample table lists roughly 70,000 clones, 76% of them with a count of one. The ten largest make up under 15% of the sample. Sequencing was carried out using peripheral blood. The receptors originated from a man between 60 and 75 years old with COVID-19, enrolled during active disease.

J is TRBJ1-1 and V is TRBV29-1; maybe TRBD1 (6 bases). V shed 6 bases and J shed 4 bases, with 15 bases lying between them. The CDR3 extends over 13 amino acids. From germline, CDR1 is SQVTM and CDR2 ANQGSEA. The CDR3 protein is CSVTDRSITEAFF. The CDR3 bases are TGCAGCGTGACTGACAGGTCTATCACTGAAGCTTTCTTT. Together with reference TRBV29-1 and TRBJ1-1, the CDR3 gives the full variable domain: SAVISQKPSRDICQRGTSLTIQCQVDSQVTMMFWYRQQPGQSLTLIATANQGSEATYESGFVIDKFPISRPNLTFSTLTVSNMSPEDSSIYLCSVTDRSITEAFFGQGTRLTVV.

This chain joins TRBV5-5 and TRBJ2-7; D might be TRBD2 (5 bases). Germline CDR1 and CDR2: SGHKS and YYEKEE (reference sequence). The CDR3 runs to 14 residues. With 4 bases removed from V and 4 bases from J, the gap between germline ends came to 15 bases. The CDR3: CASSHPIEGYEQYF. The CDR3 coding sequence is TGTGCCAGCAGCCACCCCATCGAGGGATACGAGCAGTACTTC.

The gene calls are TRBV28 and TRBJ1-4; 9 nucleotides line up with TRBD1. Germline V gene sequence: CDR1 MDHEN, CDR2 SYDVKM. The CDR3 sequence is 15 residues long. After removal of 7 bases from V and 5 bases from J, the junction contained 8 bases not matched to a gene. Written as DNA, the CDR3 is TGTGCCAGCACCACGTCCGGGACAGGGAATGAAAAACTGTTTTTT. The encoded protein is CASTTSGTGNEKLFF.

This clone showed up just once. The chain has TRBV10-1 and TRBJ2-3; no clear D gene. Germline V gene lookup returns CDR1 WNHNN and CDR2 SYGVQD (reference sequence). Trimming pared 9 bases from V and 2 bases from J, leaving 9 bases between. CDR3 size: 12 residues. The CDR3 sequence is CARTEYTDTQYF. The CDR3 DNA reads as TGCGCCAGGACGGAGTACACAGATACGCAGTATTTT.

The V gene is TRBV5-6, the J gene TRBJ2-7; a possible D gene is TRBD1 (7 bases). V lost 6 bases and J 4 bases, leaving 11 bases between the germline ends. The germline V gene has CDR1 SGHDT and CDR2 YYEEEE. The CDR3 loop spans 12 amino acids. The CDR3 DNA reads as TGTGCCAGCACGACAGGGAGGTACGAGCAGTACTTC. Translation gives CASTTGRYEQYF.

The table lists this clone with a few counts. J is TRBJ1-5 and V is TRBV7-9, with 7 bases matching TRBD1. Per germline, CDR1 SEHNR and CDR2 FQNEAQ (reference sequence). This CDR3 has 14 residues. V dropped 4 bases and J dropped 4; count of bases not matched to a gene: 4. CDR3 nucleotides: TGTGCCAGCAGCTCTCAGACAGGGAATCAGCCCCAGCATTTT. It is translated as CASSSQTGNQPQHF. Full variable domain (rest looked up from reference TRBV7-9 and TRBJ1-5): DTGVSQNPRHKITKRGQNVTFRCDPISEHNRLYWYRQTLGQGPEFLTYFQNEAQLEKSRLLSDRFSAERPKGSFSTLEIQRTEQGDSAMYLCASSSQTGNQPQHFGDGTRLSIL.

The table lists this clone with a few counts. V and J are TRBV11-2 and TRBJ2-6; 8 bases line up with TRBD2. Trimming removed 5 bases from V and 5 bases from J; junction bases left unmatched: 2. The CDR3 spans 14 residues. The germline V gene encodes CDR1 SGHAT and CDR2 FQNNGV. The CDR3 loop reads CASSRLARANVLTF. DNA for the CDR3: TGTGCCAGCAGCCGACTAGCGAGGGCCAACGTCCTGACTTTC.

This clone was counted a few times. V and J are TRBV12-5 and TRBJ1-6, with 10 bases fitting TRBD1. CDR1 is LGHNT, CDR2 FRNRAP, per germline. The J segment lost 8 bases and the V segment lost 6 bases, leaving 10 bases of the junction unmatched. CDR3 length equals 16 residues. CDR3 nucleotides: TGTGCTAGTGGATCCACATCGACAGGGGGCGATTCACCCCTCCACTTT. Protein product: CASGSTSTGGDSPLHF.

This clone occurred once. The chain carries TRBV12-3 or TRBV12-4 and TRBJ2-7; 7 positions match TRBD2. J gave up 6 bases and V 7 bases, and 9 bases lay outside the gene matches. CDR3 length: 13 residues. The CDR3 region has the DNA TGTGCCAGCACCCTTAGGGAGGGCAGCGAGCAGTACTTC. Translation: CASTLREGSEQYF.

V is TRBV10-3 and J is TRBJ1-6; a weak D match, TRBD1 (5 bases). This CDR3 comprises 13 residues. V was cut by 3 bases and J by 10 bases, with 10 bases left in between. CDR1 and CDR2 from the germline V gene are ENHRY and SYGVKD. CDR3 coding DNA: TGTGCCATCAGTGACGACAGCGGGTCACCCCTCCACTTT. Protein: CAISDDSGSPLHF.

The rearrangement links TRBV11-2 to TRBJ2-2; the match to TRBD2 covers 7 bases. The germline V gene encodes CDR1 SGHAT and CDR2 FQNNGV. With V trimmed by 5 bases and J by 6 bases, 12 bases remained unmatched. The CDR3 has 16 residues. As DNA, the CDR3 is TGTGCCAGCAGCCCCCTGCGGGGGAGAAAGGCCGGGGAGCTGTTTTTT. This sequence encodes CASSPLRGRKAGELFF.

This chain links TRBV11-2 with TRBJ2-7, with TRBD1 matching over 7 bases. V lost 3 bases and J lost 0; bases outside the gene matches: 5. Germline CDR1 is SGHAT and CDR2 is FQNNGV. The CDR3 sequence is 15 residues long. The chain's CDR3 is CASSFTGQASYEQYF. CDR3 nucleotide sequence: TGTGCCAGCAGCTTTACCGGACAGGCCTCCTACGAGCAGTACTTC.

V gene TRBV6-7 combines with J gene TRBJ2-1, with TRBD2 as a possible D gene (6 bases). TRBV6-7 is an open reading frame, and its role is uncertain. With 0 bases removed from V and 7 bases from J, the gap between germline ends came to 25 bases. The CDR3 is 19 residues long. CDR3 sequence (DNA): TGTGCCAGCAGTTACTCCCAACGGCTTTTGGGAAATAGCGGAAATGAGCAGTTCTTC. Translating it yields CASSYSQRLLGNSGNEQFF.

This chain joins TRBV30 and TRBJ1-1, with D unresolved. This CDR3 has 13 residues. Trimming pared 4 bases from V and 6 bases from J, leaving 15 bases between. Per germline, CDR1 GTSNPN and CDR2 SVGIG (reference sequence). DNA for the CDR3: TGTGCCTGGACCCGATCAGGTGTGCCTGAAGCTTTCTTT. This gives the protein CAWTRSGVPEAFF. Variable domain in full (rest from reference TRBV30 and TRBJ1-1): SQTIHQWPATLVQPVGSPLSLECTVEGTSNPNLYWYRQAAGRGLQLLFYSVGIGQISSEVPQNLSASRPQDRQFILSSKKLLLSDSGFYLCAWTRSGVPEAFFGQGTRLTVV.

The chain has TRBV29-1 and TRBJ2-7, with D unresolved. Trimming pared 3 bases from V and 7 bases from J, leaving 13 bases between. The CDR3 runs 12 residues. Germline V gene sequence: CDR1 SQVTM, CDR2 ANQGSEA. This CDR3 reads CSVEVTRQEQYF. CDR3 sequence (DNA): TGCAGCGTTGAGGTCACCCGCCAGGAGCAGTACTTC.